Presented here are 29 T cell receptor beta chains from one specimen sequenced in a study of T cells after yellow fever vaccination. MiXCR, run by TCRdb on the 5' RACE reads, gives a single entry per CDR3 protein. The data contain approximately 160,000 distinct CDR3 sequences, around 9.7% of them singletons. Sequenced material: CD8+ T cells sorted from PBMCs, taken 45 days after the yellow fever booster vaccination. Source of these receptors: a man aged 18 to 30 who received the YFV17D yellow fever vaccine.

This clonotype was counted only a few times. The chain has TRBV7-2 and TRBJ2-7; no reliable D call. Germline CDR1 and CDR2: SGHTA and FQGNSA. V was clipped by 5 bases and J by 7 bases, with 15 bases between them. The length of the CDR3 is 13 residues. The CDR3 protein is CASSRTPGEEQYF. The CDR3 region has the DNA TGTGCCAGCAGCCGGACCCCCGGCGAGGAGCAGTACTTC.

This clonotype was recorded at least ten times. This rearrangement joins TRBV7-3 to TRBJ2-7; a possible D gene is TRBD2 (6 bases). Trimming took 5 bases from V and 3 from J, leaving 11 bases between them. The CDR3 extends over 13 amino acids. Germline V gene data show CDR1 as SGHTA and CDR2 as FQGTGA. CDR3 in DNA: TGTGCCAGCAGCCTCCCCGGGAGCTACGAGCAGTACTTC. The encoded protein is CASSLPGSYEQYF.

This clonotype showed up many times. The chain links TRBV29-1 to TRBJ2-7; D may match TRBD1 or TRBD2 (5 bases each). Trimming took 6 bases from V and 2 from J, leaving 14 bases between them. This CDR3 contains 13 residues. Germline values: CDR1 SQVTM, CDR2 ANQGSEA. CDR3 residues: CSVPGPRPYEQYF. In DNA form, the CDR3 reads TGCAGCGTCCCGGGACCGCGACCCTACGAGCAGTACTTC.

The CDR3 protein is CASSLERGTSTDTQYF. The CDR3 DNA sequence: TGCGCCAGCAGCCTGGAAAGGGGAACTAGCACAGATACGCAGTATTTT. The chain links TRBV5-1 to TRBJ2-3; D perhaps matches TRBD1 (5 bases). Germline assignment: CDR1 SGHRS and CDR2 YFSETQ. The germline V and J ends were trimmed by 4 bases and 0 bases, with 15 bases remaining between them. This CDR3 is built from 16 residues.

In its sample, this clonotype was seen a few times. The chain combines TRBV29-1 with TRBJ2-2; D possibly uses TRBD1 or TRBD2 (5 bases each). The V and J ends lost 5 bases and 3 bases respectively, with 19 bases between them. The CDR3 runs to 16 residues. Germline-derived CDR1 and CDR2 are SQVTM and ANQGSEA. The CDR3 is CSVYLRGLGDTGELFF. CDR3 nucleotide sequence: TGCAGCGTTTATCTGAGAGGGTTGGGGGACACCGGGGAGCTGTTTTTT.

The gene calls are TRBV7-3 and TRBJ2-2, with 9 bases that match TRBD2. This CDR3 is built from 20 residues. The germline V gene encodes CDR1 SGHTA and CDR2 FQGTGA. V was pared by 4 bases and J by 5 bases, with 20 bases of the junction left unmatched. The CDR3 sequence is CASSSIAGALPGDKTGELFF. The DNA of the CDR3 is TGTGCCAGCAGCTCTATAGCGGGGGCTCTCCCGGGCGACAAAACCGGGGAGCTGTTTTTT.

The V gene is TRBV12-3 or TRBV12-4, the J gene TRBJ2-1; possibly TRBD2 for D (6 bases). Between the trimmed V and J ends, which lost 4 bases and 9 bases, there was a span of 16 bases. This CDR3 is built from 14 residues. The CDR3 loop reads CASSWTMGGSEQFF. CDR3 DNA sequence: TGTGCCAGCAGTTGGACAATGGGAGGAAGTGAGCAGTTCTTC.

This clonotype was detected a few times. This chain connects TRBV6-2 or TRBV6-3 to TRBJ2-5; D is undetermined. The CDR3 length is 11 residues. V was cut by 2 bases and J by 5 bases, with 3 bases left in between. Per the germline V gene, CDR1 is MNHEY and CDR2 is SVGEGT. The CDR3 protein is CASSYKETQYF. In DNA, the CDR3 is TGTGCCAGCAGTTACAAGGAGACCCAGTACTTC.

In its sample, this clonotype was seen a few times. The CDR3 sequence: CASSLVGGETYNEQFF. The DNA for the CDR3 is TGTGCCAGCAGCTTAGTCGGGGGCGAGACCTACAATGAGCAGTTCTTC. This chain joins TRBV11-2 and TRBJ2-1, with D perhaps given as TRBD1 or TRBD2 (6 bases each). This CDR3 has 16 residues. The germline CDR1 and CDR2 sequences are SGHAT and FQNNGV. V was clipped by 1 base and J by 2 bases, with 12 bases between them.

A few counts support this clonotype. The V gene is TRBV7-9, the J gene TRBJ1-2; D is possibly TRBD1 (6 bases). The CDR3 consists of 13 residues. CDR1 SEHNR and CDR2 FQNEAQ come from the germline V gene (reference sequence). With 3 bases removed from V and 8 bases from J, the gap between germline ends came to 13 bases. The CDR3 DNA reads TGTGCCAGCAGCTTTGGGGGCTCAGACGGCTACACCTTC. Translated: CASSFGGSDGYTF.

This clonotype was detected only a few times. CDR3 sequence (DNA): TGCGCCAGCAGCCAAGATTCGGGGGCCTACAATGAGCAGTTCTTC. Amino acids: CASSQDSGAYNEQFF. This sequence joins TRBV4-3 and TRBJ2-1; D is possibly TRBD2 (6 bases). Germline CDR1 and CDR2: LGHNA and YSLEER. There are 15 residues in the CDR3. Trimming stripped 0 bases from V and 2 bases from J, with 8 bases between.

The V gene is TRBV12-3 or TRBV12-4, the J gene TRBJ1-4; a weak D match, TRBD1 (6 bases). Trimming took 6 bases from V and 4 from J, leaving 21 bases between them. The CDR3 loop spans 17 amino acids. The CDR3 bases are TGTGCCAGCAGCCCTCAGACAGGCCTCGAGGGTAATGAAAAACTGTTTTTT. Translated: CASSPQTGLEGNEKLFF.

In its sample, this clonotype was seen a few times. This chain links TRBV4-1 with TRBJ2-1; TRBD2 aligns across 10 bases. V shed 2 bases and J 9 bases; nucleotides not matched to a gene: 4. This CDR3 is built from 14 residues. CDR1 is MGHRA and CDR2 is YSYEKL in the germline V gene. The DNA of the CDR3 is TGCGCCAGCAGCCAAAGGCTAGCGGGGGCTGAGCAGTTCTTC. Translating gives CASSQRLAGAEQFF.

This sequence joins TRBV29-1 and TRBJ1-5; a possible D gene is TRBD1 (6 bases). This CDR3 region has 13 residues. V was pared by 4 bases and J by 7 bases, with 14 bases between. In germline, CDR1 is SQVTM, CDR2 ANQGSEA. The CDR3 loop is CSVALGAGQPQHF. CDR3 nucleotide sequence: TGCAGCGTTGCACTGGGGGCCGGACAGCCCCAGCATTTT. The full variable domain, with the rest looked up from reference TRBV29-1 and TRBJ1-5, is SAVISQKPSRDICQRGTSLTIQCQVDSQVTMMFWYRQQPGQSLTLIATANQGSEATYESGFVIDKFPISRPNLTFSTLTVSNMSPEDSSIYLCSVALGAGQPQHFGDGTRLSIL.

This clonotype has a handful of counts. The gene calls are TRBV20-1 and TRBJ2-7; the match to TRBD1 covers 9 bases. The CDR3 is 13 amino acids. The junction had 7 bases not matched to a gene; V was cut back by 6 bases and J by 4 bases. Germline CDR1 is DFQATT and CDR2 is SNEGSKA (reference sequence). As DNA, the CDR3 is TGCAGTGCCGCGGCGGACAGGGGTTACGAGCAGTACGTC. Protein sequence: CSAAADRGYEQYV.

The V and J genes are TRBV12-3 or TRBV12-4 and TRBJ1-1; D not resolved. The V gene lost 6 bases and the J gene lost 1 base, with 9 bases spanning the gap. This CDR3 has 13 residues. Here the CDR3 DNA reads TGTGCCAGCAGGTCGGCGGGGAACACTGAAGCTTTCTTT. This translates into CASRSAGNTEAFF.

This CDR3 is CASSGTGAGDGYTF. DNA for the CDR3: TGTGCCAGCAGCGGGACCGGCGCAGGTGATGGCTACACCTTC. The V gene is TRBV9, the J gene TRBJ1-2; D ambiguous. Germline CDR1 is SGDLS and CDR2 is YYNGEE. Trimming took 3 bases from V and 6 from J, leaving 15 bases between them. CDR3 size: 14 residues.

This clonotype was detected a few times. This chain joins TRBV6-5 and TRBJ1-6; TRBD1 aligns across 7 bases. Losses at the gene ends were 4 bases for V and 7 bases for J; bases not matched to a gene: 7. Per germline, CDR1 MNHEY and CDR2 SVGAGI. The CDR3 contains 15 residues. The CDR3 region is CASSSIGGGNSPLHF. DNA for the CDR3: TGTGCCAGCAGTTCGATAGGGGGCGGGAATTCACCCCTCCACTTT.

This chain connects TRBV11-2 to TRBJ2-1, with 7 bases lining up with TRBD2. The CDR3 totals 17 residues. The V gene's germline CDR1 is SGHAT and CDR2 FQNNGV. V gave up 2 bases and J gave up 0 bases; unmatched junction bases: 7. The CDR3 DNA sequence: TGTGCCAGCAGCTTAAGGTTACGCGGGAGCTCCTACAATGAGCAGTTCTTC. This codes for CASSLRLRGSSYNEQFF.

This clonotype was counted only a few times. The genes are TRBV4-1 and TRBJ1-2; D is possibly TRBD1 (6 bases). Germline CDR1 and CDR2: MGHRA and YSYEKL. This CDR3 has 16 amino acids. Trimming shortened V by 4 bases and J by 4 bases, and 19 bases separated the two germline ends. The CDR3 reads CASSPQRTAPSYGYTF. DNA for the CDR3: TGCGCCAGCAGCCCCCAAAGGACAGCCCCTAGCTATGGCTACACCTTC.

This clonotype has more than one count but fewer than ten. The V gene is TRBV6-1, the J gene TRBJ1-2, with D perhaps matching TRBD1 (6 bases). V dropped 10 bases and J dropped 5 bases, with 11 bases sitting between them. The germline CDR1 and CDR2 sequences are MNHNS and SASEGT. This CDR3 region has 11 residues. The chain's CDR3 is CATIGQYGYTF. CDR3 coding DNA: TGTGCCACCATAGGACAGTATGGCTACACCTTC.

The V call is TRBV7-9, the J call TRBJ2-5; 7 bases are shared with TRBD2. V trimming: 3 bases; J trimming: 5 bases; junction bases outside the gene matches: 6. This CDR3 comprises 14 residues. Germline CDR1 is SEHNR and CDR2 is FQNEAQ (reference sequence). The CDR3 loop reads CASSLGGRGETQYF. The CDR3, as DNA: TGTGCCAGCAGCTTGGGGGGGAGAGGCGAGACCCAGTACTTC.

The gene calls are TRBV5-5 and TRBJ1-5, with D possibly TRBD1 on 5 matching bases. The CDR3 spans 14 residues. Germline V CDR1 and CDR2: SGHKS, YYEKEE (reference sequence). Trimming took off 7 bases at V and 0 bases at J, with 11 bases between the two ends. The CDR3 loop reads CASGATASNQPQHF. The CDR3 region has the DNA TGTGCCAGCGGAGCGACAGCTAGCAATCAGCCCCAGCATTTT.

This chain connects TRBV4-3 to TRBJ1-5; 9 bases match TRBD1. CDR1 and CDR2 (germline): LGHNA, YSLEER. The ends lost 0 bases at V and 8 bases at J; junction bases unmatched: 8. CDR3 length: 16 amino acids. The DNA of the CDR3 is TGCGCCAGCAGCCAAGATAGAACAGGGGGCAGGGAGCCCCAGCATTTT. Translating it yields CASSQDRTGGREPQHF.

This clonotype appeared a few times. This chain uses TRBV20-1 with TRBJ2-7; D is undetermined. The CDR3 is 13 residues long. Trimming took 1 base from V and 0 from J, leaving 7 bases between them. Germline CDR1 DFQATT, CDR2 SNEGSKA (reference sequence). The CDR3 sequence: CSARAVSSYEQYV. The CDR3 DNA reads as TGCAGTGCTAGAGCGGTCAGCTCCTACGAGCAGTACGTC.

This clonotype was picked up many times. V is TRBV10-3 and J is TRBJ1-2; no clear D. The germline V gene has CDR1 ENHRY and CDR2 SYGVKD. Trimming stripped 4 bases from V and 0 bases from J, with 12 bases between. This CDR3 contains 15 residues. The CDR3 spells CAISVEGKPNYGYTF. CDR3 DNA sequence: TGTGCCATCAGTGTGGAAGGAAAGCCTAACTATGGCTACACCTTC.

This clonotype was observed a handful of times. CDR3 bases: TGTGCTAGTGGTTTGGGGTCGGGACTAATTAAGCCGTACGAGCAGTACGTC. Amino acids: CASGLGSGLIKPYEQYV. The rearrangement links TRBV12-5 to TRBJ2-7; 7 nucleotides line up with TRBD2. The ends lost 1 base at V and 4 bases at J; junction bases unmatched: 13. In germline, CDR1 is LGHNT, CDR2 FRNRAP. The CDR3 is made up of 17 amino acids.

The chain joins TRBV4-1 to TRBJ2-7, with 9 bases lining up with TRBD1. The trim removed 2 bases at V and 4 bases at J, leaving 6 bases unmatched. Germline V lookup: CDR1 MGHRA, CDR2 YSYEKL. This CDR3 spans 15 amino acids. CDR3 in DNA: TGCGCCAGCAGCCAACGTGGGACAGGGTTGTACGAGCAGTACTTC. Translated: CASSQRGTGLYEQYF.

This clonotype was counted at least ten times. The CDR3 loop reads CASRLAGGETQYF. For the CDR3, the DNA is TGTGCCAGCAGACTAGCGGGGGGGGAGACCCAGTACTTC. This chain joins TRBV6-1 and TRBJ2-5; TRBD2 matches at 13 bases. V shed 6 bases and J 5 bases; nucleotides not matched to a gene: 0. The CDR3 contains 13 residues. Per the germline V gene, CDR1 is MNHNS and CDR2 is SASEGT.